What follows are 16 T cell receptor beta chains derived from one specimen sequenced in a study of CD8 T cells in ankylosing spondylitis. A single record per CDR3 protein comes from TCRdb applying MiXCR to the 5' RACE reads. The sample includes around 150,000 distinct CDR3 sequences, roughly 10% of them seen just once. Material: blood, either unsorted or a sorted T cell fraction (not recorded which). The receptors derive from a female donor with ankylosing spondylitis or in good health (not recorded which).

There are many counts of this clonotype. The rearrangement uses TRBV12-3 or TRBV12-4 and TRBJ2-3, with D unclear. With 5 bases removed from V and 5 bases from J, the gap between germline ends came to 11 bases. The CDR3 totals 13 residues. Here the CDR3 DNA reads TGTGCCAGCAGTCAACCATGGAGAGATACGCAGTATTTT. Protein product: CASSQPWRDTQYF.

This clonotype has at least ten counts. The chain has TRBV5-6 and TRBJ2-1; D may be TRBD2 (6 bases). V dropped 3 bases and J dropped 4 bases, with 8 bases sitting between them. Germline V gene sequence: CDR1 SGHDT, CDR2 YYEEEE. CDR3 length equals 13 residues. CDR3 residues: CASSSSGYNEQFF. CDR3 nucleotides: TGTGCCAGCAGCTCAAGCGGGTACAATGAGCAGTTCTTC.

This clonotype has a count of ten or more. The chain has TRBV7-8 and TRBJ1-2; D not resolved. CDR1 is SGHVS, CDR2 FQNEAQ, per germline. CDR3 size: 13 residues. The ends were cut back, 5 bases at V and 4 bases at J, with 11 bases in the middle. The CDR3 loop is CASSDISVYGYTF. The CDR3 nucleotides are TGTGCCAGCAGCGATATCAGTGTCTATGGCTACACCTTC. Filled out from reference TRBV7-8 and TRBJ1-2, the complete variable domain reads GAGVSQSPRYKVAKRGQDVALRCDPISGHVSLFWYQQALGQGPEFLTYFQNEAQLDKSGLPSDRFFAERPEGSVSTLKIQRTQQEDSAVYLCASSDISVYGYTFGSGTRLTVV.

This clonotype appeared many times. The chain has TRBV11-3 and TRBJ2-4, with D tentatively TRBD1 (6 bases). The CDR3 totals 15 residues. The germline CDR1 and CDR2 sequences are SGHNT and YENEEA. V was trimmed by 1 base and J by 5 bases, leaving 12 bases between them. The CDR3 here is CASSLGRTAQNIQYF. The CDR3 DNA sequence: TGTGCCAGCAGCTTAGGTCGGACAGCACAAAACATTCAGTACTTC.

This clonotype was seen many times. V gene TRBV20-1 combines with J gene TRBJ1-4; D not resolved. The CDR3 contains 14 residues. V was trimmed by 6 bases and J by 0 bases, leaving 11 bases between them. Germline V gives CDR1 DFQATT, CDR2 SNEGSKA (reference sequence). The CDR3 spells CSAKLASTNEKLFF. DNA for the CDR3: TGCAGTGCCAAACTGGCCTCAACTAATGAAAAACTGTTTTTT.

The table lists this clonotype with many counts. The rearrangement links TRBV10-2 to TRBJ1-2, with 8 bases matching TRBD1. The CDR3 spans 16 residues. Germline trimming cut 2 bases from V and 0 bases from J; bases unmatched to any gene: 5. The germline V gene encodes CDR1 WSHSY and CDR2 SAAADI. The CDR3 region has the DNA TGCGCCAGCAGTGAGATAGGACAGGGACCTAACTATGGCTACACCTTC. It translates to CASSEIGQGPNYGYTF.

The V gene is TRBV29-1, the J gene TRBJ1-1; D is unclear. Trimming stripped 7 bases from V and 8 bases from J, with 11 bases between. CDR1 and CDR2 (germline): SQVTM, ANQGSEA. There are 10 residues in the CDR3. CDR3 nucleotide sequence: TGCAGCGCACCGGGGTTAGAAGCTTTCTTT. It yields the protein CSAPGLEAFF.

This clonotype was found many times. The chain joins TRBV2 to TRBJ1-2; D not certain. Germline CDR1 SNHLY, CDR2 FYNNEI. V dropped 9 bases and J dropped 0 bases, with 8 bases sitting between them. The CDR3 consists of 12 residues. The CDR3 spells CARQHSNYGYTF. DNA of the CDR3: TGTGCCAGACAGCATTCTAACTATGGCTACACCTTC.

This clonotype was observed at least ten times. At one of its ends the junction is not consistent with the germline gene, which may arise from a read error. V and J are TRBV29-1 and TRBJ2-3, with 9 bases that match TRBD2. Germline-derived CDR1 and CDR2 are SQVTM and ANQGSEA. This CDR3 is 16 amino acids long. This chain's CDR3 is CSVERLAGPGTDTHYF. The CDR3, as DNA: TGCAGCGTTGAGCGTCTAGCGGGACCCGGCACAGATACGCATTATTTT.

This clonotype has ten or more counts. The V call is TRBV5-1, the J call TRBJ2-4; a possible D gene is TRBD1 (5 bases). Germline loops: CDR1 SGHRS, CDR2 YFSETQ. The CDR3 runs 13 residues. Trimming cost V 2 bases and J 5 bases, with 8 bases left between them. CDR3 region: CASSFRQQNIQYF. The DNA of the CDR3 is TGCGCCAGCAGCTTCCGACAGCAAAACATTCAGTACTTC. Filled out from reference TRBV5-1 and TRBJ2-4, the complete variable domain reads KAGVTQTPRYLIKTRGQQVTLSCSPISGHRSVSWYQQTPGQGLQFLFEYFSETQRNKGNFPGRFSGRQFSNSRSEMNVSTLELGDSALYLCASSFRQQNIQYFGAGTRLSVL.

Remarks on this clonotype: Just one base apart from a much larger clone, this may be a read error. The chain has TRBV5-1 and TRBJ2-7; weak D call: TRBD2 (5 bases). V was shortened by 0 bases and J by 6 bases, with 10 bases between the two germline ends. Looked up from germline, CDR1 is SGHRS and CDR2 is YFSETQ. The CDR3 is 13 amino acids. The CDR3 here is CASSLAKDSEQYF. The CDR3 region has the DNA TGCGCCAGCAGCTTGGCGAAGGACTCCGAGCAGTACTTC.

The sample holds many counts of this clonotype. The V gene is TRBV5-6, the J gene TRBJ1-2; no definite D call. Germline-derived CDR1 and CDR2 are SGHDT and YYEEEE. CDR3 length equals 15 residues. The ends were cut back, 0 bases at V and 2 bases at J, with 11 bases in the middle. In DNA form, the CDR3 reads TGTGCCAGCAGCTTGGGGCCAGAAATAAACTATGGCTACACCTTC. It codes for CASSLGPEINYGYTF.

Concerning this clonotype itself: Since a much larger clone is just one base distant, this may be a read error. The chain employs TRBV4-1 and TRBJ1-5; D is unclear. The length of the CDR3 is 15 residues. Germline CDR1 reads MGHRA; CDR2 reads YSYEKL. The CDR3 loop reads CTSSQEYLSNQPQHF. As DNA, the CDR3 is TGCACCAGCAGCCAAGAATACCTTAGCAATCAGCCCCAGCATTTT.

This clonotype was detected many times. The junction and the germline gene differ at one end; a read error may be behind it. V usage is TRBV5-6 and J usage is TRBJ2-7; D possibly corresponds to TRBD1 (5 bases). Looked up from germline, CDR1 is SGHDT and CDR2 is YYEEEE. The CDR3 has 15 amino acids. This CDR3 reads CASSFLGSQDYELYF. The CDR3 DNA reads TGTGCCAGCAGCTTCCTTGGGTCACAGGATTACGAGCTGTACTTC.

This clonotype occurred many times. V usage is TRBV20-1 and J usage is TRBJ1-1, with D maybe TRBD1 (5 bases). The CDR3 consists of 14 residues. CDR1 is DFQATT and CDR2 is SNEGSKA in the germline V gene (reference sequence). V was trimmed by 1 base and J by 3 bases, leaving 12 bases between them. In DNA, the CDR3 is TGCAGTGCTAGAGGGGACGGGGGATACACTGAAGCTTTCTTT. Translated: CSARGDGGYTEAFF.

This clonotype was recorded a few times. This chain joins TRBV7-2 and TRBJ2-2, with 8 positions matching TRBD2. Germline V lookup: CDR1 SGHTA, CDR2 FQGNSA. The CDR3 consists of 15 residues. The V segment lost 5 bases and the J segment 1 base; nucleotides outside the gene matches: 3. CDR3 DNA sequence: TGTGCCAGCAGCATTAGCGGGGTGAACACCGGGGAGCTGTTTTTT. Residues: CASSISGVNTGELFF.